The 26 T cell receptor beta chains listed next were all sequenced from one sample in a study of shared clonotypes between healthy human individuals (dated by TCRdb to about 2020). For the CD8 naive samples, CD45RO-negative cells were positively selected for CCR7, yielding a CD45RA+CCR7+ population from which TemRA cells were excluded. The library was obtained by the immunoSEQ multiplex PCR assay. Sourced from immuneACCESS, this table was stored by TCRdb with only in-frame sequences that have V and J called. A share of the clones is absent; for the studies checked, an unresolved V gene accounts for under half, and the remainder has no known explanation. Within this sample are some 2.1 million clones, with around 93% of them counted one time only. The ten largest account for about 1.7% of the sample. Sequencing was carried out using naive CD8+ T cells from PBMCs. Per the publication, the cell subset or site label means: CD45RA+CCR7+. Receptors originate from a man aged 18 to 30 in good health. Some clones in this sample may be carry-over from other donors' samples.

This rearrangement joins TRBV28 to TRBJ1-1; perhaps TRBD1 as D (6 bases). Germline-derived CDR1 and CDR2 are MDHEN and SYDVKM. The length of the CDR3 is 17 residues. The V and J ends lost 3 bases and 1 base respectively, with 18 bases between them. The CDR3 DNA reads as TGTGCCAGCAGTTTTGTATTGAGGGGACATCCGAACACTGAAGCTTTCTTT. Protein product: CASSFVLRGHPNTEAFF.

In this sample, this clone turned up once. The rearrangement joins TRBV10-1 to TRBJ2-7; tentative D call: TRBD2 (5 bases). Trimming stripped 2 bases from V and 7 bases from J, with 15 bases between. Germline CDR1 is WNHNN and CDR2 is SYGVQD (reference sequence). The CDR3 consists of 14 residues. CDR3 bases: TGCGCCAGCAGTGAGCGGCAGGCCGGGGTGGAGCAGTACTTC. It codes for CASSERQAGVEQYF.

The J gene is TRBJ2-2, the V gene TRBV11-2; perhaps TRBD2 as D (5 bases). Germline CDR1 SGHAT, CDR2 FQNNGV. There are 15 residues in the CDR3. Trimming removed 5 bases from V and 4 bases from J, with 14 bases in between. The CDR3 sequence is CASSPRGVPTGELFF. The CDR3 DNA is TGTGCCAGCAGCCCACGGGGAGTCCCCACCGGGGAGCTGTTTTTT.

This clone was seen once. The rearrangement links TRBV7-8 to TRBJ2-1; TRBD2 matches 12 bases. Trimming at V came to 4 bases and at J to 8 bases, leaving 3 bases not matched to a gene. The CDR3 sequence is 14 residues long. CDR1 is SGHVS and CDR2 is FQNEAQ in the germline V gene. Written as DNA, the CDR3 is TGTGCCAGCAGCTCCGGACTAGCGGGACATGAGCAGTTCTTC. Its translation is CASSSGLAGHEQFF.

The gene calls are TRBV9 and TRBJ1-1; D is undetermined. The CDR3 runs 16 residues. V was trimmed by 3 bases and J by 0 bases, leaving 15 bases between them. The germline V gene encodes CDR1 SGDLS and CDR2 YYNGEE. The CDR3 sequence is CASSAATGLLNTEAFF. The CDR3 DNA follows: TGTGCCAGCAGCGCTGCTACCGGACTGTTGAACACTGAAGCTTTCTTT.

The chain recombines TRBV5-1 with TRBJ2-3, with D perhaps TRBD1 (6 bases). Trimming removed 8 bases at V and 6 bases at J, with 16 bases between. The germline V gene encodes CDR1 SGHRS and CDR2 YFSETQ. The length of the CDR3 is 13 residues. This chain's CDR3 is CARGAGYVDTQYF. The CDR3 DNA is TGCGCCAGGGGGGCAGGTTATGTTGATACGCAGTATTTT. The full variable domain, with the rest looked up from reference TRBV5-1 and TRBJ2-3, is KAGVTQTPRYLIKTRGQQVTLSCSPISGHRSVSWYQQTPGQGLQFLFEYFSETQRNKGNFPGRFSGRQFSNSRSEMNVSTLELGDSALYLCARGAGYVDTQYFGPGTRLTVL.

The chain employs TRBV7-8 and TRBJ2-5; D is undetermined. V lost 7 bases and J 1 base, leaving 16 bases between the germline ends. This CDR3 region has 15 residues. Germline V lookup: CDR1 SGHVS, CDR2 FQNEAQ. CDR3 protein: CASMNIWGSQETQYF. Written as DNA, the CDR3 is TGTGCCAGCATGAACATCTGGGGTAGCCAAGAGACCCAGTACTTC. The full variable domain, with the rest looked up from reference TRBV7-8 and TRBJ2-5, is GAGVSQSPRYKVAKRGQDVALRCDPISGHVSLFWYQQALGQGPEFLTYFQNEAQLDKSGLPSDRFFAERPEGSVSTLKIQRTQQEDSAVYLCASMNIWGSQETQYFGPGTRLLVL.

The chain joins TRBV5-1 to TRBJ1-1; 7 positions match TRBD1. The trim removed 5 bases at V and 0 bases at J, leaving 7 bases unmatched. This CDR3 is built from 15 residues. The V gene's germline CDR1 is SGHRS and CDR2 YFSETQ. The CDR3 here is CASRIQGNLNTEAFF. The DNA of the CDR3 is TGCGCCAGCAGGATACAGGGGAATTTGAACACTGAAGCTTTCTTT.

The J gene is TRBJ1-1, the V gene TRBV19; D is perhaps TRBD1 (5 bases). V was cut by 3 bases and J by 0 bases, with 11 bases left in between. Germline assignment: CDR1 LNHDA and CDR2 SQIVND (reference sequence). CDR3 length equals 15 residues. For the CDR3, the DNA is TGTGCCAGTAGTATTCCTAGACAGATGAACACTGAAGCTTTCTTT. Encoded protein: CASSIPRQMNTEAFF.

Remarks on this clone: The same CDR3 can be traced to other DNA sequences in this sample. The chain uses TRBV5-1 and TRBJ2-1; D is perhaps TRBD2 (5 bases). CDR1 and CDR2 from the germline V gene are SGHRS and YFSETQ. The CDR3 is 14 amino acids. Trimming stripped 2 bases from V and 0 bases from J, with 6 bases between. The CDR3 loop is CASSLADSYNEQFF. The CDR3 DNA reads TGCGCCAGCAGCTTAGCGGACTCCTACAATGAGCAGTTCTTC.

To note about this clone: Additional DNA sequences in this sample encode the identical CDR3. This chain uses TRBV27 with TRBJ1-1; a possible D gene is TRBD1 (6 bases). Trimming stripped 5 bases from V and 0 bases from J, with 10 bases between. There are 14 residues in the CDR3. Germline V gene data show CDR1 as MNHEY and CDR2 as SMNVEV (reference sequence). CDR3 loop: CASSLDRMNTEAFF. DNA of the CDR3: TGTGCCAGCAGTCTGGACAGAATGAACACTGAAGCTTTCTTT.

The V gene is TRBV5-6, the J gene TRBJ2-5; 12 bases are shared with TRBD2. Germline CDR1 reads SGHDT; CDR2 reads YYEEEE. CDR3 length: 16 residues. The junction had 5 bases not matched to a gene; V was cut back by 0 bases and J by 5 bases. In nucleotides, the CDR3 is TGTGCCAGCAGCTTGGCGACTAGCGGGAGTAGGGAGACCCAGTACTTC. Translation gives CASSLATSGSRETQYF.

J is TRBJ2-2 and V is TRBV4-1; D remains ambiguous. Trimming left V 4 bases short and J 7 bases short, with 10 bases between. The CDR3 totals 13 residues. CDR1 is MGHRA, CDR2 YSYEKL, per germline. The CDR3 sequence is CASSLSVGGELFF. The CDR3 DNA sequence: TGCGCCAGCAGCCTAAGCGTGGGCGGGGAGCTGTTTTTT.

This chain links TRBV10-3 with TRBJ2-2; D might be TRBD2 (6 bases). CDR1 and CDR2 from the germline V gene are ENHRY and SYGVKD. Trimming took off 4 bases at V and 3 bases at J, with 12 bases between the two ends. This CDR3 region has 15 residues. CDR3 sequence (DNA): TGTGCCATCAGTGTACGGCGGGATGACACCGGGGAGCTGTTTTTT. It yields the protein CAISVRRDDTGELFF.

This clone was detected only once. The rearrangement uses TRBV15 and TRBJ2-2, with 8 bases that match TRBD2. V lost 1 base and J lost 3; bases outside the gene matches: 7. This CDR3 region has 17 residues. Per germline, CDR1 LNHNV and CDR2 YYDKDF (reference sequence). The CDR3 region is CATSRVGTSAYTGELFF. The DNA of the CDR3 is TGTGCCACCAGCAGAGTTGGGACTAGTGCGTACACCGGGGAGCTGTTTTTT.

The chain links TRBV27 to TRBJ2-7, with 9 bases fitting TRBD2. The CDR3 is 17 amino acids. Trimming took 5 bases from V and 0 from J; bases not matched to a gene: 11. Per the germline V gene, CDR1 is MNHEY and CDR2 is SMNVEV (reference sequence). The CDR3 reads CASSPTQTSGYSYEQYF. The CDR3 DNA is TGTGCCAGCAGTCCAACGCAAACTAGCGGGTACTCCTACGAGCAGTACTTC.

The chain couples TRBV28 to TRBJ2-1; D gene ambiguous. There are 16 residues in the CDR3. V was clipped by 5 bases and J by 3 bases, with 17 bases between them. Germline CDR1 reads MDHEN; CDR2 reads SYDVKM. CDR3 sequence: CASSIIISAFYNEQFF. The CDR3 DNA reads TGTGCCAGCAGTATCATCATAAGCGCCTTCTACAATGAGCAGTTCTTC.

The chain joins TRBV30 to TRBJ1-1; D not resolved. V lost 2 bases and J lost 2, with 12 bases in between. The CDR3 contains 14 residues. In germline, CDR1 is GTSNPN, CDR2 SVGIG (reference sequence). The CDR3 DNA sequence: TGTGCCTGGAGTTTCGGCCAGATAAACACTGAAGCTTTCTTT. Translating gives CAWSFGQINTEAFF. Full variable domain (missing parts from reference TRBV30 and TRBJ1-1): SQTIHQWPATLVQPVGSPLSLECTVEGTSNPNLYWYRQAAGRGLQLLFYSVGIGQISSEVPQNLSASRPQDRQFILSSKKLLLSDSGFYLCAWSFGQINTEAFFGQGTRLTVV.

The chain links TRBV11-2 to TRBJ2-1; 9 bases map to TRBD2. CDR3 length: 16 residues. CDR1 SGHAT and CDR2 FQNNGV come from the germline V gene. The V gene end was trimmed by 5 bases and the J gene end by 2 bases; junction bases not matched to a gene: 7. The CDR3: CASSRGVAGAYNEQFF. In nucleotides, the CDR3 is TGTGCCAGCAGCAGGGGGGTAGCGGGAGCCTACAATGAGCAGTTCTTC.

The chain combines TRBV7-9 with TRBJ1-4; 9 nucleotides align to TRBD1. V lost 5 bases and J lost 4; bases outside the gene matches: 5. CDR3 length: 15 residues. CDR1 and CDR2 from the germline V gene are SEHNR and FQNEAQ (reference sequence). The CDR3 DNA is TGTGCCAGCAGCACCCGACAGGGGGTTAATGAAAAACTGTTTTTT. Translated, it gives CASSTRQGVNEKLFF.

The gene calls are TRBV6-1 and TRBJ2-7, with 9 bases lining up with TRBD1. This CDR3 contains 13 residues. V was clipped by 5 bases and J by 6 bases; unmatched bases: 5. From germline, CDR1 is MNHNS and CDR2 SASEGT. The CDR3 reads CASSRTGASEQYF. As DNA, the CDR3 is TGTGCCAGCAGTCGGACAGGGGCCTCCGAGCAGTACTTC.

The chain links TRBV27 to TRBJ2-1; the match to TRBD2 covers 11 bases. Germline V lookup: CDR1 MNHEY, CDR2 SMNVEV (reference sequence). V shed 8 bases, J shed 9 bases, and the junction held 15 bases outside the gene matches. This CDR3 contains 16 residues. The CDR3 here is CASALVGSGRAVEQFF. The CDR3 nucleotides are TGTGCCAGCGCCCTCGTGGGTAGCGGGAGGGCGGTTGAGCAGTTCTTC.

V and J are TRBV6-5 and TRBJ1-4, with TRBD1 matching over 7 bases. V gave up 0 bases and J gave up 7 bases; unmatched junction bases: 2. This CDR3 contains 14 residues. Germline assignment: CDR1 MNHEY and CDR2 SVGAGI. CDR3 residues: CASSYSRDSEKLFF. As DNA, the CDR3 is TGTGCCAGCAGTTACTCCCGGGACAGTGAAAAACTGTTTTTT.

V is TRBV13 and J is TRBJ2-5; a weak D match, TRBD1 (7 bases). With 0 bases removed from V and 5 bases from J, the gap between germline ends came to 16 bases. Germline lookup yields CDR1 PRHDT and CDR2 FYEKMQ (reference sequence). The CDR3 runs 16 residues. CDR3 nucleotides: TGTGCCAGCAGCTTAGGCTCCAGGGGGGACTCGGAGACCCAGTACTTC. Translated: CASSLGSRGDSETQYF.

This clone was found once. As DNA, the CDR3 is TGTGCCAGCAGTGAAAGCGGGAGGGCCAAGGAGACCCAGTACTTC. As protein: CASSESGRAKETQYF. The rearrangement links TRBV9 to TRBJ2-5; 10 nucleotides align to TRBD2. V was clipped by 5 bases and J by 5 bases; unmatched bases: 9. The length of the CDR3 is 15 residues. Germline CDR1 is SGDLS and CDR2 is YYNGEE.

The chain is built from TRBV5-6 and TRBJ1-1; no clear D. Germline CDR1 and CDR2: SGHDT and YYEEEE. The CDR3 has 13 amino acids. The V end lost 2 bases, the J end lost 6 bases, and 11 bases lay between the germline ends. Written as DNA, the CDR3 is TGTGCCAGCAGCTTAAGTGCTGAGGCTGAAGCTTTCTTT. As protein: CASSLSAEAEAFF.